Below are 6 T cell receptor beta chains sequenced from a single sample in a study. TCRdb fed the RT-PCR reads into MiXCR, producing one record per CDR3 protein. The sample yields more than 550,000 distinct CDR3 sequences, 13% to 15% seen once. Source material: memory CD4+ T cells from blood. These receptors all stem from a female donor in good health, serving as a healthy control.

This clonotype came up many times. The genes are TRBV29-1 and TRBJ2-5; 12 positions agree with TRBD2. V was pared by 4 bases and J by 4 bases, with 1 base of the junction left unmatched. Germline lookup yields CDR1 SQVTM and CDR2 ANQGSEA. CDR3 length equals 13 residues. The CDR3 nucleotides are TGCAGCGTTGCACTAGCGGGAGGAGAGACCCAGTACTTC. Amino acid sequence: CSVALAGGETQYF.

The sample holds a few counts of this clonotype. V gene TRBV25-1 combines with J gene TRBJ2-5, with D possibly matching TRBD1 (7 bases). This CDR3 contains 16 residues. Germline V CDR1 and CDR2: MGHDK, SYGVNS. V lost 6 bases and J 4 bases, leaving 21 bases between the germline ends. In nucleotides, the CDR3 is TGTGCCAGCAGGGAGGGAGAAGGGCAGGGGGGAGAGACCCAGTACTTC. This codes for CASREGEGQGGETQYF.

This clonotype came up a few times. This rearrangement joins TRBV12-3 or TRBV12-4 to TRBJ1-3; weak D call: TRBD1 (5 bases). Trimming removed 7 bases from V and 0 bases from J, with 10 bases in between. The CDR3 totals 14 residues. The CDR3 DNA reads as TGTGCCAGCAACTTCGGGGGCTCTGGAAACACCATATATTTT. It yields the protein CASNFGGSGNTIYF.

This clonotype appeared a few times. The chain links TRBV12-3 or TRBV12-4 to TRBJ1-2; D perhaps matches TRBD1 (5 bases). Trimming pared 3 bases from V and 6 bases from J, leaving 11 bases between. This CDR3 has 13 residues. The CDR3 coding sequence is TGTGCCAGCAGTTTCACCAGGGTTGATGGCTACACCTTC. This codes for CASSFTRVDGYTF.

V is TRBV3-1 and J is TRBJ1-2, with D uncertain. Germline V CDR1 and CDR2: LGHDT, YNNKEL (reference sequence). V was shortened by 4 bases and J by 7 bases, with 16 bases between the two germline ends. This CDR3 region has 14 residues. CDR3 region: CASSLGGIEGGYTF. DNA of the CDR3: TGTGCCAGCAGCCTCGGAGGGATAGAGGGTGGCTACACCTTC. The whole variable domain, filled in from reference TRBV3-1 and TRBJ1-2, reads DTAVSQTPKYLVTQMGNDKSIKCEQNLGHDTMYWYKQDSKKFLKIMFSYNNKELIINETVPNRFSPKSPDKAHLNLHINSLELGDSAVYFCASSLGGIEGGYTFGSGTRLTVV.

In its sample, this clonotype was seen a few times. This chain connects TRBV7-9 to TRBJ2-4, with D perhaps TRBD1 or TRBD2 (5 bases each). The CDR3 is made up of 14 amino acids. V was clipped by 4 bases and J by 7 bases, with 14 bases between them. Germline V gene lookup returns CDR1 SEHNR and CDR2 FQNEAQ (reference sequence). CDR3 sequence reads: CASSSRGAGNIQYF. The CDR3 nucleotides read TGTGCCAGCAGCTCTAGAGGGGCAGGGAACATTCAGTACTTC.